This passage covers 11 T cell receptor beta chains from one sample sequenced in a study of regulatory T cells. Primers: 52 TRBV forward and 13 TRBJ reverse. Some clones are missing from TCRdb's copy, which holds only in-frame ones; the method was immunoSEQ multiplex PCR. Of 17,000 or so clones listed, roughly 90% are singletons. The source material was CD8+ T cells sorted from blood. These receptor sequences come from a person aged 18-30 years with CD3G deficiency.

The J gene is TRBJ2-5, the V gene TRBV7-9, with D hard to call. The CDR3 is made up of 12 amino acids. Germline assignment: CDR1 SEHNR and CDR2 FQNEAQ (reference sequence). Trimming stripped 3 bases from V and 5 bases from J, with 7 bases between. The CDR3: CASSFGWETQYF. The CDR3 bases are TGTGCCAGCAGCTTCGGCTGGGAGACCCAGTACTTC.

The chain combines TRBV5-1 with TRBJ1-2, with 9 bases matching TRBD1. Germline V CDR1 and CDR2: SGHRS, YFSETQ. V lost 3 bases to trimming and J lost 8 bases; unmatched junction nucleotides: 5. This CDR3 comprises 13 residues. The CDR3 DNA is TGCGCCAGCAGCTATACAGGGGGCAGAGGCTACACCTTC. Amino acid sequence: CASSYTGGRGYTF.

This chain links TRBV7-9 with TRBJ2-5; no reliable D call. Between the trimmed V and J ends, which lost 1 base and 2 bases, there was a span of 11 bases. The length of the CDR3 is 15 residues. CDR1 and CDR2 from the germline V gene are SEHNR and FQNEAQ (reference sequence). Written as DNA, the CDR3 is TGTGCCAGCAGCTTAGAACTGTCCATGCAAGAGACCCAGTACTTC. This encodes CASSLELSMQETQYF.

This clone was picked up one time. The V gene is TRBV9, the J gene TRBJ2-6; D is ambiguous. V was cut by 0 bases and J by 4 bases, with 14 bases left in between. The germline gives CDR1 SGDLS, CDR2 YYNGEE. This CDR3 is built from 17 residues. The CDR3 region has the DNA TGTGCCAGCAGCGTAGGGGCGCCGACTGCGGGGGCCAACGTCCTGACTTTC. Residues: CASSVGAPTAGANVLTF.

The chain links TRBV7-9 to TRBJ2-1; TRBD2 matches at 7 bases. Trimming cost V 5 bases and J 9 bases; bases outside gene matches: 13. The CDR3 has 15 residues. The germline gives CDR1 SEHNR, CDR2 FQNEAQ (reference sequence). CDR3 sequence (DNA): TGTGCCAGCAGCGATGGGGCCACAATAGCGGGTGAGCAGTTCTTC. Protein sequence: CASSDGATIAGEQFF.

The chain links TRBV7-2 to TRBJ1-2; D remains unclear. Germline-derived CDR1 and CDR2 are SGHTA and FQGNSA. CDR3 length: 14 residues. V lost 3 bases and J lost 9, with 17 bases in between. CDR3 nucleotides: TGTGCCAGCAGCTTGGAAGTTGGGCTGGTGAGCTACACCTTC. Translated, it gives CASSLEVGLVSYTF. The variable domain in full, with the rest retrieved from reference TRBV7-2 and TRBJ1-2, is GAGVSQSPSNKVTEKGKDVELRCDPISGHTALYWYRQSLGQGLEFLIYFQGNSAPDKSGLPSDRFSAERTGGSVSTLTIQRTQQEDSAVYLCASSLEVGLVSYTFGSGTRLTVV.

The chain employs TRBV13 and TRBJ2-2; D not certain. V lost 5 bases to trimming and J lost 4 bases, with 5 bases between them. The CDR3 has 12 amino acids. Germline loops: CDR1 PRHDT, CDR2 FYEKMQ (reference sequence). The CDR3 DNA reads TGTGCCAGCAGCCCTTCCACCGGGGAGCTGTTTTTT. Its protein product is CASSPSTGELFF. The full variable domain, completed using reference TRBV13 and TRBJ2-2, is AAGVIQSPRHLIKEKRETATLKCYPIPRHDTVYWYQQGPGQDPQFLISFYEKMQSDKGSIPDRFSAQQFSDYHSELNMSSLELGDSALYFCASSPSTGELFFGEGSRLTVL.

This sequence joins TRBV7-9 and TRBJ2-1; the D gene is possibly TRBD2 (5 bases). V gave up 5 bases and J gave up 8 bases, with 19 bases separating them. The CDR3 totals 15 residues. Germline CDR1 reads SEHNR; CDR2 reads FQNEAQ (reference sequence). Written as DNA, the CDR3 is TGTGCCAGCAGCCCCCGCGGCGGGCCGAGCGATGAGCAGTTCTTC. Translation gives CASSPRGGPSDEQFF. The whole variable domain, filled in from reference TRBV7-9 and TRBJ2-1, reads DTGVSQNPRHKITKRGQNVTFRCDPISEHNRLYWYRQTLGQGPEFLTYFQNEAQLEKSRLLSDRFSAERPKGSFSTLEIQRTEQGDSAMYLCASSPRGGPSDEQFFGPGTRLTVL.

This clone was seen more than once but under ten times. The chain carries TRBV11-2 and TRBJ2-1; the match to TRBD2 covers 7 bases. CDR3 length: 12 amino acids. Unmatched junction bases numbered 0, after V lost 5 bases and J lost 5 bases. Germline loops: CDR1 SGHAT, CDR2 FQNNGV. CDR3 protein: CASSGLDNEQFF. The DNA of the CDR3 is TGTGCCAGCAGCGGACTAGACAATGAGCAGTTCTTC.

The V gene is TRBV5-6, the J gene TRBJ2-1; no definite D call. Per the germline V gene, CDR1 is SGHDT and CDR2 is YYEEEE. The CDR3 loop spans 11 amino acids. Trimming pared 4 bases from V and 7 bases from J, leaving 6 bases between. For the CDR3, the DNA is TGTGCCAGCAGCGCCCAAAATGAGCAGTTCTTC. This codes for CASSAQNEQFF.

In DNA, the CDR3 is TGTGCCAGCAGCGCTGGACTAGCCCGAGAGACCCAGTACTTC. It encodes CASSAGLARETQYF. The chain is built from TRBV11-2 and TRBJ2-5; 8 bases match TRBD2. Per the germline V gene, CDR1 is SGHAT and CDR2 is FQNNGV. Trimming cost V 5 bases and J 4 bases; bases outside gene matches: 6. This CDR3 is 14 amino acids long.